The text below deals with one T cell receptor beta chain. Its antigen is unknown. This record belongs to a study of OX40 agonist ivuxolimab in advanced cancers. Study-level background: In this cohort, patients received ivuxolimab, an agonistic anti-OX40 (CD134) antibody.

The protocol was immunoSEQ multiplex PCR, while the TCRdb copy is restricted to in-frame clones and leaves out a portion. The sample lists about 35,000 clones; under 85% were seen once. Overall study findings and caveats: Doses of 0.1 to 3.0 mg/kg were accompanied by clonal expansion of CD4+ and CD8+ blood T cells by week 6.

The trim removed 5 bases at V and 5 bases at J, leaving 4 bases unmatched. Per germline, CDR1 SGHVS and CDR2 FQNEAQ. The CDR3 has 14 residues. This chain joins TRBV7-8 and TRBJ1-5; 9 nucleotides match TRBD1. The clonotype originates from an adult with an advanced solid tumor such as melanoma, head and neck, liver or kidney cancer. This specimen was CD4+ or CD8+ T cells sorted from blood, taken in a trial of the OX40 agonist ivuxolimab. In DNA form, the CDR3 reads TGTGCCAGCAGCAAGGGGACAGGGCATCAGCCCCAGCATTTT. Translated, it gives CASSKGTGHQPQHF.